The clone carrying this T cell receptor beta chain was picked up many times. Antigen: not known. This CDR3 is built from 13 residues. V lost 7 bases, J lost 2 bases, and 14 bases lay in between. Looked up from germline, CDR1 is GTSNPN and CDR2 is SVGIG (reference sequence). The sample comes from a study of neurological immune-mediated disorders. The study's findings and limits: The repertoires of 18 of 34 multiple sclerosis patients were placed by phylogenetic grouping in a single related-CDR3 cluster, which may be a signature.

In TCRdb, the 5' RACE reads were re-called with MiXCR into one record per CDR3 protein. The sample lists around 130,000 distinct CDR3 sequences, roughly 3.2% occurring once. Sequenced sample: PBMCs. The V call is TRBV30, the J call TRBJ1-2; D is uncertain. The origin of this receptor is a woman younger than 45 with multiple sclerosis. The CDR3 spells CAFRGGYNYGYTF. The CDR3 DNA reads as TGTGCCTTCCGAGGAGGGTACAACTATGGCTACACCTTC.